These 26 T cell receptor beta chains were all obtained from the same sample, sequenced in a study of blood T cells in healthy people across ages. A second PCR of about 7 to 12 cycles used a sample-barcoded 5' primer and a J-beta primer mix. TCRdb called the 5' RACE reads again in MiXCR, with one record for every CDR3 protein. The sample lists about 400,000 distinct CDR3 sequences; about 55% were seen once. Sample: blood. The receptors shown here come from a man aged 55-75 years in good health.

This chain joins TRBV29-1 and TRBJ2-7; no clear D gene. The CDR3 runs 12 residues. CDR1 is SQVTM and CDR2 is ANQGSEA in the germline V gene. V was trimmed by 7 bases and J by 7 bases, leaving 17 bases between them. DNA for the CDR3: TGCAGCGGAAGTGAAGGCTACAATGAGCAGTACTTC. This sequence encodes CSGSEGYNEQYF.

About this clonotype: Being one base from a much bigger clone, this may be a read error. The chain combines TRBV20-1 with TRBJ2-1; TRBD1 aligns across 8 bases. Germline lookup yields CDR1 DFQATT and CDR2 SNEGSKA (reference sequence). The J segment lost 10 bases and the V segment lost 4 bases, leaving 12 bases of the junction unmatched. This CDR3 is built from 14 residues. The CDR3 DNA sequence: TGCAGTGCTACAGTCGGACAGGGAGGCTACGAGCAGTTCTTC. Protein sequence: CSATVGQGGYEQFF.

Only a few counts were recorded for this clonotype. V usage is TRBV20-1 and J usage is TRBJ1-2; maybe TRBD1 (5 bases). Germline loops: CDR1 DFQATT, CDR2 SNEGSKA (reference sequence). The ends were cut back, 3 bases at V and 6 bases at J, with 20 bases in the middle. The CDR3 spans 15 residues. The CDR3 spells CSASEMGPGFNGYTF. The CDR3 coding sequence is TGCAGTGCTAGCGAAATGGGGCCCGGATTCAATGGCTACACCTTC.

The chain is built from TRBV6-5 and TRBJ1-1, with 7 nucleotides matching TRBD1. The CDR3 loop spans 16 amino acids. Germline V lookup: CDR1 MNHEY, CDR2 SVGAGI. V lost 0 bases, J lost 7 bases, and 11 bases stayed unmatched. The CDR3 is CASSYSTGEVGNEAFF. In DNA form, the CDR3 reads TGTGCCAGCAGTTACTCCACAGGGGAAGTGGGAAATGAAGCTTTCTTT.

On this clonotype itself: A junction end diverges from the germline sequence, so it may reflect a read error. J is TRBJ2-5 and V is TRBV5-6; TRBD1 matches at 7 bases. This CDR3 is built from 15 residues. Germline CDR1 reads SGHDT; CDR2 reads YYEEEE. The CDR3 sequence: CASRGRDRSQETRYF. For the CDR3, the DNA is TGTGCCAGCAGGGGCCGGGACAGATCTCAAGAGACCCGGTACTTC.

V and J are TRBV7-2 and TRBJ2-7, with D possibly matching TRBD2 (6 bases). The CDR3 length is 14 residues. The germline gives CDR1 SGHTA, CDR2 FQGNSA. V lost 5 bases and J lost 2, with 13 bases in between. The CDR3 DNA follows: TGTGCCAGCAGCGTTACCGGGAGTACCTACGAGCAGTACTTC. Protein sequence: CASSVTGSTYEQYF.

This clonotype was found many times. V gene TRBV11-2 combines with J gene TRBJ2-5, with 13 bases fitting TRBD2. The germline CDR1 and CDR2 sequences are SGHAT and FQNNGV. The CDR3 spans 17 residues. Trimming at V came to 5 bases and at J to 4 bases, leaving 10 bases not matched to a gene. As DNA, the CDR3 is TGTGCCAGCAGCCCCCGGACTAGCGGGGGCTCGGGAGAGACCCAGTACTTC. Amino acids: CASSPRTSGGSGETQYF.

This clonotype was seen a few times. The CDR3 DNA sequence: TGTGCCAGCACTCCCTCTGAGTCCGTCTACAATGAGCAGTTCTTC. It encodes CASTPSESVYNEQFF. V is TRBV28 and J is TRBJ2-1; D remains ambiguous. V lost 7 bases to trimming and J lost 3 bases, with 16 bases between them. The germline gives CDR1 MDHEN, CDR2 SYDVKM. The CDR3 has 15 amino acids.

The rearrangement uses TRBV29-1 and TRBJ2-5; D may be TRBD1 or TRBD2 (5 bases each). Germline CDR1 reads SQVTM; CDR2 reads ANQGSEA. This CDR3 is 14 amino acids long. The V and J ends lost 4 bases and 4 bases respectively, with 16 bases between them. CDR3 amino acids: CSVVYGAPGETQYF. Written as DNA, the CDR3 is TGCAGCGTTGTCTACGGGGCGCCGGGAGAGACCCAGTACTTC.

This clonotype was recorded once. Given a much more abundant clone one base away, this may be a read error. The chain links TRBV3-1 to TRBJ2-7, with 7 bases that match TRBD2. Germline loops: CDR1 LGHDT, CDR2 YNNKEL (reference sequence). V lost 1 base, J lost 1 base, and 10 bases stayed unmatched. The CDR3 totals 17 residues. The DNA for the CDR3 is TGTGCCAGCAGCCAAGCGTTTTCTCGGGAGGCATCCTACGAGCAGTACTTC. As protein: CASSQAFSREASYEQYF.

The rearrangement joins TRBV9 to TRBJ2-5, with D perhaps matching TRBD1 (6 bases). The CDR3 spans 16 residues. Trimming took off 3 bases at V and 1 base at J, with 16 bases between the two ends. Germline V gives CDR1 SGDLS, CDR2 YYNGEE. The CDR3 here is CASSGNPQGSQETQYF. The CDR3 DNA reads TGTGCCAGCAGCGGGAACCCACAGGGCTCCCAAGAGACCCAGTACTTC.

This clonotype has just a few counts. The CDR3 protein is CSARDPAGDAQYF. In nucleotides, the CDR3 is TGCAGTGCTAGAGATCCCGCTGGGGACGCGCAGTACTTC. This rearrangement joins TRBV20-1 to TRBJ2-4, with D tentatively TRBD1 or TRBD2 (5 bases each). Germline V gene data show CDR1 as DFQATT and CDR2 as SNEGSKA (reference sequence). Trimming removed 0 bases from V and 13 bases from J, with 16 bases in between. There are 13 residues in the CDR3.

This clonotype has a handful of counts. The chain has TRBV20-1 and TRBJ1-5, with D hard to call. The CDR3 sequence is 16 residues long. V lost 0 bases and J lost 1, with 13 bases in between. Germline CDR1 DFQATT, CDR2 SNEGSKA (reference sequence). The CDR3 sequence: CSARESGRSSNQPQHF. DNA of the CDR3: TGCAGTGCTAGAGAATCAGGCAGGTCGAGCAATCAGCCCCAGCATTTT.

The CDR3 DNA is TGTGCCAGCAGCTTAACACGGACAGGGAACACCGGGGAGCTGTTTTTT. Translation: CASSLTRTGNTGELFF. The chain carries TRBV7-3 and TRBJ2-2, with 7 nucleotides matching TRBD1. The germline V gene has CDR1 SGHTA and CDR2 FQGTGA. The CDR3 loop spans 16 amino acids. The V and J ends lost 0 bases and 1 base, in that order; junction bases with no gene match: 2.

This chain uses TRBV10-3 with TRBJ2-5; 8 bases agree with TRBD1. Looked up from germline, CDR1 is ENHRY and CDR2 is SYGVKD. The V gene end was trimmed by 6 bases and the J gene end by 11 bases; junction bases not matched to a gene: 14. CDR3 length: 14 residues. This CDR3 is CAIRADSGGDEQYF. CDR3 nucleotide sequence: TGTGCCATCAGGGCGGACTCAGGGGGCGATGAGCAGTACTTC.

The rearrangement joins TRBV4-2 to TRBJ1-2, with D possibly matching TRBD1 (6 bases). CDR3 length: 12 residues. The germline gives CDR1 LGHNA, CDR2 YNFKEQ. V gave up 3 bases and J gave up 6 bases, with 8 bases separating them. The CDR3 region has the DNA TGTGCCAGCAGCCAGGGGGCAAATGGCTACACCTTC. Protein: CASSQGANGYTF.

This clonotype was counted a single time. The chain uses TRBV29-1 and TRBJ1-2; D is unclear. Between the trimmed V and J ends, which lost 0 bases and 8 bases, there was a span of 13 bases. This CDR3 comprises 13 residues. Germline CDR1 SQVTM, CDR2 ANQGSEA. CDR3 sequence reads: CSVEDYKLRGYTF. CDR3 sequence (DNA): TGCAGCGTTGAAGATTACAAATTACGGGGCTACACCTTC.

The chain carries TRBV4-2 and TRBJ2-3; 9 positions agree with TRBD2. From germline, CDR1 is LGHNA and CDR2 YNFKEQ. J was trimmed by 3 bases and V by 0 bases; bases with no gene match: 4. The CDR3 is 16 residues long. The CDR3 nucleotides are TGTGCCAGCAGCCAAGATCGCGGGGGGGAAACAGATACGCAGTATTTT. Encoded protein: CASSQDRGGETDTQYF.

This chain uses TRBV29-1 with TRBJ2-7, with TRBD2 matching 9 bases. CDR1 is SQVTM, CDR2 ANQGSEA, per germline. This CDR3 region has 14 residues. Losses at the gene ends were 2 bases for V and 2 bases for J; bases not matched to a gene: 4. CDR3 DNA: TGCAGCGTTGAACGCCCTAGCGGGACCTACGAGCAGTACTTC. It codes for CSVERPSGTYEQYF.

DNA of the CDR3: TGCAGTGCTAATAGGCTAACGGAGACCCAGTACTTC. This codes for CSANRLTETQYF. The chain combines TRBV20-1 with TRBJ2-7; no firm D call. The end of the DNA fits TRBJ2-5 better, so the J call may be wrong. The CDR3 length is 12 residues. CDR1 is DFQATT and CDR2 is SNEGSKA in the germline V gene (reference sequence).

This chain links TRBV11-2 with TRBJ1-5; D call uncertain. With 4 bases removed from V and 5 bases from J, the gap between germline ends came to 9 bases. The CDR3 covers 13 residues. The germline gives CDR1 SGHAT, CDR2 FQNNGV. The CDR3 DNA is TGTGCCAGCAGCTACCAGAGCGATCAGCCCCAGCATTTT. Translation gives CASSYQSDQPQHF.

The CDR3 loop reads CASSLGAGATTSGANVLTF. CDR3 bases: TGCGCCAGCAGCTTGGGGGCAGGAGCTACAACCTCTGGGGCCAACGTCCTGACTTTC. V is TRBV5-1 and J is TRBJ2-6; D remains ambiguous. V was shortened by 0 bases and J by 0 bases, with 16 bases between the two germline ends. The germline V gene encodes CDR1 SGHRS and CDR2 YFSETQ. The CDR3 totals 19 residues.

This clonotype was seen only once. The chain recombines TRBV29-1 with TRBJ2-2; 8 bases are a match to TRBD2. Germline CDR1 is SQVTM and CDR2 is ANQGSEA. This CDR3 contains 15 residues. Trimming took 6 bases from V and 3 from J; bases not matched to a gene: 9. CDR3 bases: TGCAGCGTCAAATGGACTAGCCGGGACACCGGGGAGCTGTTTTTT. Amino acids: CSVKWTSRDTGELFF.

This clonotype occurred a few times. The chain combines TRBV5-1 with TRBJ1-1; D is perhaps TRBD1 (5 bases). V was cut by 1 base and J by 4 bases, with 11 bases left in between. The CDR3 extends over 14 amino acids. Germline V gene sequence: CDR1 SGHRS, CDR2 YFSETQ. The CDR3 region has the DNA TGCGCCAGCAGCTTGCAGGGTGGTGGCACTGAAGCTTTCTTT. Residues: CASSLQGGGTEAFF.

The CDR3 here is CASSEADKALRTEAFF. DNA for the CDR3: TGTGCCAGCAGTGAAGCGGACAAGGCCCTGAGGACTGAAGCTTTCTTT. This rearrangement joins TRBV6-1 to TRBJ1-1; D might be TRBD1 (5 bases). Trimming left V 0 bases short and J 5 bases short, with 16 bases between. CDR3 size: 16 residues. The V gene's germline CDR1 is MNHNS and CDR2 SASEGT.

The chain couples TRBV2 to TRBJ2-5; a possible D gene is TRBD2 (6 bases). The germline V gene has CDR1 SNHLY and CDR2 FYNNEI. The length of the CDR3 is 12 residues. V was trimmed by 9 bases and J by 2 bases, leaving 10 bases between them. This CDR3 reads CASRGVQETQYF. CDR3 DNA sequence: TGTGCCAGTCGCGGGGTTCAAGAGACCCAGTACTTC.